This TCR beta chain was identified during a study of PD-1 blockade in classical Hodgkin lymphoma (dated by TCRdb to the early 2020s). Notes on the research overall: Nivolumab dosing was 3 mg/kg intravenously every 2 weeks, continuing until either disease progression or unacceptable toxicity. To define a peripheral blood immune signature of response to PD-1 blockade in classical Hodgkin lymphoma, the study combined TCR beta sequencing with CyTOF. General study outcomes and caveats: CD4+ but not CD8+ TCR diversity rose significantly by C4D1 (p=0.0027 vs p=0.16), most apparent in complete responders (p=0.02). Baseline TCR diversity was reported as lower in newly diagnosed patients than in healthy donors, and lower still in relapsed/refractory patients. The study was limited to a single clinical trial cohort, and causes of repertoire differences, possibly disease activity or prior therapy, remained undefined. Patients starting nivolumab less than 1 year after ASCT had lower diversity and were excluded from later analyses to avoid confounding by immune reconstitution. Among trial patients, those achieving complete response had baseline diversity similar to that of newly diagnosed patients, while diversity was significantly lower in partial responders and progressors.

This sample's time point label indicates: cycle 2 day 1 (C2D1) of nivolumab. All trial patients had relapsed after autologous stem cell transplantation, with cohorts A, B and C differing in prior brentuximab vedotin exposure. The trial cohort comprised about 60 patients with relapsed/refractory classical Hodgkin lymphoma whose best overall responses were complete response, partial response or progressive disease. Trial patients were treated with single-agent nivolumab in the multi-cohort phase II CheckMate 205 trial. An independent review committee assessed best overall response by applying the 2007 International Working Group response criteria. Trial PBMCs were collected immediately before nivolumab initiation (C1D1) and during therapy at cycle 2 day 1 and cycle 4 day 1. Peripheral blood was collected in 8 mL Vacutainer Cell Preparation Tubes, from which PBMCs were isolated by centrifugation and then cryopreserved.

The CDR1 and CDR2 encoded by the germline V gene are MDHEN and SYDVKM. V and J are truncated by 3 bases and 4 bases respectively, leaving an intervening sequence of 12 bases. The CDR3 measures 14 amino acids from cysteine to phenylalanine. Only the CDR3 portion is preserved as DNA: 42 bases, with reading frame beginning at the first base. Genomic DNA was isolated using the Qiagen DNeasy kit from unsorted PBMCs as well as from negatively selected CD4+ and CD8+ fractions. TCR beta CDR3 regions were subjected to amplification by immunoSEQ multiplex PCR with primers that anneal to V and J segments. A synthetic immune receptor repertoire was used to minimize amplification bias, and any remaining bias was removed computationally after sequencing. From the authors' description of their analysis: Repertoire diversity was quantified as the Shannon entropy index using custom Python scripts. Unsorted, CD4+ and CD8+ repertoires were analyzed separately, except in combined analyses where CD4+ and CD8+ sequences were merged in silico. A clone counted as expanded when the clone's frequency after treatment rose at least 2-fold relative to C1D1, and clones undetected at baseline were given a pseudocount of 0.5. Clones with 0 or 1 copy at C1D1 were defined as singleton clones, while clones with 2 or more copies were defined as non-singleton clones. Clones expanded in unsorted samples were labelled as CD4+, CD8+ or unknown by matching protein sequences in sorted samples from the same patient. Wilcoxon tests were applied to paired samples to test diversity changes from C1D1 to C4D1. TCRdb obtained this table from immuneACCESS and retained in-frame rearrangements with V and J assigned. These tables miss some clones; where compared with another copy, unresolved V genes account for less than half of the shortfall, and the remainder is unexplained. V and J calls and clone size are copied from that table; D and trimming were computed from the DNA. A total of about 66,000 clones appear in this sample, about 64% of them only once. Approximately 9.1% of the sample is in the top ten clones.

Points on this clone: No antigen is known for it. One base away there is no much larger clone; base qualities are not given.

The sequencing used peripheral blood mononuclear cells (PBMCs), collected before the second cycle of nivolumab. Here the chain combines TRBV28 and TRBJ1-2; a confident D gene designation cannot be given. The sequence was collected from a human donor with classical Hodgkin lymphoma. CDR3 loop: CASSLGKAIYGYTF. The nucleotide sequence is TGTGCCAGCAGTTTGGGGAAAGCTATCTATGGCTACACCTTC.